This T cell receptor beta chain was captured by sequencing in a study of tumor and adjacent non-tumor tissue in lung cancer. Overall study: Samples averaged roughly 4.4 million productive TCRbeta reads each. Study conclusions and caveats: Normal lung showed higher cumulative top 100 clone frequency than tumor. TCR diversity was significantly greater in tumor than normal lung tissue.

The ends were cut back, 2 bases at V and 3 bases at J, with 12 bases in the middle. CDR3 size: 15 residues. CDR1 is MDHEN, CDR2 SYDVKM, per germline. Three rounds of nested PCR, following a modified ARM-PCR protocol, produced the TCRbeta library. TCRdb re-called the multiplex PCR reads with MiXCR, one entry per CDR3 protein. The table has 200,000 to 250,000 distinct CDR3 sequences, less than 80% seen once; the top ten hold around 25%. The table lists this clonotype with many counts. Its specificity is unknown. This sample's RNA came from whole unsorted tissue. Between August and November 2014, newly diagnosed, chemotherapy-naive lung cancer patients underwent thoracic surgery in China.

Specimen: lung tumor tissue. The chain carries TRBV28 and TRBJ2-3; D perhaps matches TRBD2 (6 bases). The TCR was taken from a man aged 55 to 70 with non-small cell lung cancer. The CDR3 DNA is TGTGCCAGCAGTTTAGGGGGACTCTTTACAGATACGCAGTATTTT. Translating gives CASSLGGLFTDTQYF. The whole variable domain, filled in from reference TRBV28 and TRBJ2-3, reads DVKVTQSSRYLVKRTGEKVFLECVQDMDHENMFWYRQDPGLGLRLIYFSYDVKMKEKGDIPEGYSVSREKKERFSLILESASTNQTSMYLCASSLGGLFTDTQYFGPGTRLTVL.